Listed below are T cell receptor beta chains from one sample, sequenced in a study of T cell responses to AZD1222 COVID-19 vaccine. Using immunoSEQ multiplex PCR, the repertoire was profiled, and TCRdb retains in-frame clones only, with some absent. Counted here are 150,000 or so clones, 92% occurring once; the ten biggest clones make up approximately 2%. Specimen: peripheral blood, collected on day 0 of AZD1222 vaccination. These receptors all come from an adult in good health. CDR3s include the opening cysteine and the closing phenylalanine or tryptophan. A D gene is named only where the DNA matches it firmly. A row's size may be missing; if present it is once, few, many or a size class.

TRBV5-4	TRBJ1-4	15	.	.	TGTGCCAGCAGCCGGGACATCGCAACTAATGAAAAACTGTTTTTT	CASSRDIATNEKLFF
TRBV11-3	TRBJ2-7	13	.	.	TGTGCCAGCGGTAAAATGTGGGGTTACGAGCAGTACTTC	CASGKMWGYEQYF
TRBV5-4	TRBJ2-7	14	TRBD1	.	TGTGCCAGCAGCCGGGGGACAGGGGCCTACGAGCAGTACTTC	CASSRGTGAYEQYF
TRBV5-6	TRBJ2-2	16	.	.	TGTGCCAGCAGCTTCTCGACAGGAACGAACACCGGGGAGCTGTTTTTT	CASSFSTGTNTGELFF
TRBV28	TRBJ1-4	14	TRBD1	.	TGTGCCAGCCATACAGGGGGCGCCGGTGAAAAACTGTTTTTT	CASHTGGAGEKLFF
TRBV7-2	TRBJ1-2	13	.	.	TGTGCCAGCAGCTTCAAGGTGGACTATGGCTACACCTTC	CASSFKVDYGYTF
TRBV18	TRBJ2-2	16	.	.	TGTGCCAGCTCACCACCTCGGCAGGGTAGGACCGGGGAGCTGTTTTTT	CASSPPRQGRTGELFF
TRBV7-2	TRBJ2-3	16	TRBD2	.	TGTGCCAGCAGCACCCTAGCGGGGGGCCCCCCGGATACGCAGTATTTT	CASSTLAGGPPDTQYF
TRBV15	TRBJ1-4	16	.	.	TGTGCCACCAGCAGAGTAACAGACACAACTAATGAAAAACTGTTTTTT	CATSRVTDTTNEKLFF
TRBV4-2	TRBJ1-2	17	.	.	TGTGCCAGCAGCCAAGCAGGAGTGGGGGGCGCTGAGGATGGCTACACCTTC	CASSQAGVGGAEDGYTF
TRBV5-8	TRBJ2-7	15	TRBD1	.	TGTGCCAGCAGCTTGGTTGGGACAGGGGTCTACGAGCAGTACTTC	CASSLVGTGVYEQYF
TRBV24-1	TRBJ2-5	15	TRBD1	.	TGTGCCACCAGTGACCCGGGACAGTACCAAGAGACCCAGTACTTC	CATSDPGQYQETQYF
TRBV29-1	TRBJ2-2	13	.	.	TGCAGCGTTGGACTTGGGGCAACCGGGGAGCTGTTTTTT	CSVGLGATGELFF
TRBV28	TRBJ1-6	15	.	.	TGTGCCAGCAGTTTAAATGGAGTCGGGTCTTCACCCCTCCACTTT	CASSLNGVGSSPLHF
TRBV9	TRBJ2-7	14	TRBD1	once	TGTGCCAGCAGCGTAGCCGGGACAGGGTACGAGCAGTACTTC	CASSVAGTGYEQYF
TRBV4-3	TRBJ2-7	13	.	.	TGCGCCAGCAGCCAAGACCGGCTCTACGAGCAGTACTTC	CASSQDRLYEQYF
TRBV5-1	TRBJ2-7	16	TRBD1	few	TGCGCCAGCAGTACCACCGGGACAGGGGGTTTATACGAGCAGTACTTC	CASSTTGTGGLYEQYF
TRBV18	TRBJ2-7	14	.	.	TGTGCCAGCTCCCAAAATGTGGGGGGCTACGAGCAGTACTTC	CASSQNVGGYEQYF